These T cell receptor beta chains were read from a single sample in a study of early T cells in non-severe SARS-CoV-2 infection. TCRdb called the 5' RACE reads again in MiXCR, with one record for every CDR3 protein. This sample yields 45,000 to 70,000 distinct CDR3 sequences, of which around 8.3% are seen a single time; over 9.5% belongs to the top ten. The specimen was whole blood, collected at baseline. The receptors come from an adult who was a healthcare worker with PCR-confirmed SARS-CoV-2 infection or an uninfected control (not recorded which). The CDR3 runs from the conserved cysteine through the conserved F or W. D genes are given only for firm matches. Some rows have no size entry. The others give once, few or many, or a class for an expanded clone.

len,d_gene,abundance,v_gene,j_gene,CDR3aa,CDR3nt
13,.,few,TRBV5-1,TRBJ2-7,CASSLPSIDEQYF,TGCGCCAGCAGCTTGCCTAGCATCGACGAGCAGTACTTC
17,.,.,TRBV3-1,TRBJ2-5,CASRPGVPLSGQETQYF,TGTGCCAGCAGACCAGGGGTTCCTCTAAGTGGGCAAGAGACCCAGTACTTC
15,.,few,TRBV7-6,TRBJ2-7,CASSLDSRGSYEQYF,TGTGCCAGCAGCTTGGACTCAAGAGGGTCCTACGAGCAGTACTTC
11,.,.,TRBV5-4,TRBJ2-3,CASSLGTTQYF,TGTGCCAGCAGCTTAGGGACAACGCAGTATTTT
12,.,few,TRBV20-1,TRBJ2-7,CSASPSTYEQYF,TGCAGTGCTAGTCCCAGCACCTACGAGCAGTACTTC
16,TRBD2,few,TRBV9,TRBJ2-2,CASSTSPGTRLGELFF,TGTGCCAGCAGCACCTCCCCCGGGACTAGGCTCGGGGAGCTGTTTTTT
13,.,few,TRBV28,TRBJ2-5,CASLGSDQETQYF,TGTGCCAGCCTTGGTAGCGACCAAGAGACCCAGTACTTC
16,.,many,TRBV13,TRBJ1-1,CASTRVLRGVDTEAFF,TGTGCCAGCACCCGGGTTTTGAGGGGAGTTGACACTGAAGCTTTCTTT
12,.,few,TRBV29-1,TRBJ2-7,CSVAGGTYEQYF,TGCAGCGTTGCCGGGGGAACCTACGAGCAGTACTTC
16,TRBD2,.,TRBV5-1,TRBJ2-3,CASSLAPSGITDTQYF,TGCGCCAGCAGCTTGGCCCCTAGCGGGATCACAGATACGCAGTATTTT
17,.,.,TRBV11-3,TRBJ2-2,CASSPGVGQLNTGELFF,TGTGCCAGCAGCCCAGGGGTAGGACAGTTGAACACCGGGGAGCTGTTTTTT
15,.,many,TRBV2,TRBJ2-1,CASSNKQGQGYEQFF,TGTGCCAGCAGTAACAAGCAAGGGCAGGGGTATGAGCAGTTCTTC
14,.,.,TRBV7-2,TRBJ2-3,CASTQSPYTDTQYF,TGTGCCAGCACCCAGTCGCCATACACAGATACGCAGTATTTT
16,.,few,TRBV24-1,TRBJ2-3,CATSDSSGQRTDTQYF,TGTGCCACCAGTGATTCTTCAGGCCAACGCACAGATACGCAGTATTTT
14,.,few,TRBV11-2,TRBJ2-7,CASSLEAPSREQYF,TGTGCCAGCAGCTTAGAGGCACCCTCGCGAGAGCAGTACTTC
15,.,few,TRBV28,TRBJ2-7,CASSPRAKPADEQYF,TGTGCCAGCAGTCCCCGGGCCAAGCCCGCCGACGAGCAGTACTTC
15,.,few,TRBV7-9,TRBJ1-3,CASSLSRVSGNTIYF,TGTGCCAGCAGCTTATCGCGGGTCTCTGGAAACACCATATATTTT
15,TRBD2,many,TRBV5-6,TRBJ2-1,CASSTGLAGGYEQFF,TGTGCCAGCAGCACGGGACTAGCGGGAGGTTATGAGCAGTTCTTC
15,.,many,TRBV28,TRBJ2-7,CASSPPDGKDYEQYF,TGTGCCAGCAGTCCACCGGACGGAAAAGACTACGAGCAGTACTTC
16,TRBD1,many,TRBV6-1,TRBJ1-5,CASRSTGVQSNQPQHF,TGTGCCAGCAGGTCGACAGGGGTGCAGAGCAATCAGCCCCAGCATTTT
14,.,many,TRBV12-3/TRBV12-4,TRBJ2-7,CASSFTYRASEQYF,TGTGCCAGCAGTTTCACTTACAGGGCCTCCGAGCAGTACTTC
14,TRBD2,few,TRBV29-1,TRBJ2-5,CSVETSGAQETQYF,TGCAGCGTTGAAACTAGCGGAGCTCAAGAGACCCAGTACTTC
14,TRBD1,few,TRBV2,TRBJ2-5,CASSRQGSRETQYF,TGTGCCAGCAGTCGACAGGGCAGTCGGGAGACCCAGTACTTC
14,.,.,TRBV18,TRBJ2-2,CASSPNSRSGELFF,TGTGCCAGCTCACCCAATAGCCGGTCCGGGGAGCTGTTTTTT
14,TRBD2,many,TRBV20-1,TRBJ2-7,CSASLPGRDYEQYF,TGCAGTGCTAGCCTTCCCGGGAGGGACTACGAGCAGTACTTC
18,TRBD1,.,TRBV29-1,TRBJ2-3,CSVELVPFLDRVTDTQYF,TGCAGCGTTGAATTAGTCCCTTTTTTGGACAGGGTCACAGATACGCAGTATTTT
14,.,.,TRBV6-5,TRBJ1-2,CASRLSAGDFRYTF,TGTGCCAGCAGGTTAAGCGCTGGGGACTTTCGCTACACCTTC
12,TRBD2,many,TRBV29-1,TRBJ2-4,CSVGTSGSLQYF,TGCAGCGTAGGGACTAGCGGGAGCCTTCAGTACTTC
15,.,many,TRBV20-1,TRBJ1-5,CSATTGGMEIQPQHF,TGCAGTGCTACTACCGGGGGGATGGAGATTCAGCCCCAGCATTTT
14,.,.,TRBV6-6,TRBJ2-1,CASSYSVSSNEQFF,TGTGCCAGCAGTTACTCGGTTAGCTCCAATGAGCAGTTCTTC
14,TRBD1,.,TRBV28,TRBJ1-2,CASSKGARDYGYTF,TGTGCCAGCAGTAAGGGGGCGCGGGACTATGGCTACACCTTC
15,.,few,TRBV5-1,TRBJ2-2,CASSRVAGSTGELFF,TGCGCCAGCAGCCGCGTGGCGGGGTCCACCGGGGAGCTGTTTTTT
11,.,few,TRBV28,TRBJ2-7,CASSGGSEQYF,TGTGCCAGCAGTGGGGGGAGCGAGCAGTACTTC
13,.,few,TRBV7-9,TRBJ2-1,CASSLHVGVEVFF,TGTGCCAGCAGCTTACACGTCGGGGTAGAGGTGTTCTTC
16,TRBD1,.,TRBV30,TRBJ1-4,CAWSVEPGQGNEKLFF,TGTGCCTGGAGTGTAGAACCGGGACAGGGGAATGAAAAACTGTTTTTT
11,.,few,TRBV10-3,TRBJ1-3,CAIKSGNTIYF,TGTGCCATCAAATCGGGAAACACCATATATTTT
17,.,.,TRBV7-8,TRBJ2-7,CASSLSRTVSRSYEQYF,TGTGCCAGCAGCTTGTCCAGGACCGTAAGTAGGTCCTACGAGCAGTACTTC
19,TRBD2,.,TRBV12-3/TRBV12-4,TRBJ2-1,CASVRDRGTLAGGLDEQFF,TGTGCCAGCGTCCGCGACAGGGGAACTCTAGCGGGAGGCTTGGATGAGCAGTTCTTC
16,TRBD1,.,TRBV28,TRBJ2-7,CASSFGAGTASYEQYF,TGTGCCAGCAGTTTCGGAGCCGGGACAGCCTCCTACGAGCAGTACTTC